A single sample gave rise to the 4 T cell receptor beta chains below, sequenced in a study of T cells in Graves' hyperthyroidism and ophthalmopathy. TCR beta CDR3 regions were amplified from RNA transcripts. The HTBI primer set drove a first-round RT-PCR of the TCR CDR3. MiXCR, applied by TCRdb to the multiplex PCR reads, yields one record per CDR3 protein. The repertoire holds nearly 600,000 distinct CDR3 sequences, about 14% seen once, with approximately 6.4% in the top ten. Source material: blood. The source of these receptors is a woman younger than 35 with Graves' ophthalmopathy.

This clonotype came up a few times. The chain couples TRBV6-1 to TRBJ1-6; the D is unclear. CDR1 is MNHNS, CDR2 SASEGT, per germline. With 6 bases removed from V and 6 bases from J, the gap between germline ends came to 12 bases. This CDR3 is built from 14 residues. CDR3 DNA: TGTGCCAGCAGCGAGACCCCCCGTAATTCACCCCTCCACTTT. The encoded protein is CASSETPRNSPLHF.

There are many counts of this clonotype. The V call is TRBV28, the J call TRBJ2-7; 10 nucleotides agree with TRBD1. CDR1 MDHEN and CDR2 SYDVKM come from the germline V gene. The J segment lost 5 bases and the V segment lost 4 bases, leaving 14 bases of the junction unmatched. The length of the CDR3 is 17 residues. CDR3: CASSSGAGTGEGNEQYF. Here the CDR3 DNA reads TGTGCCAGCAGTTCCGGCGCAGGGACAGGGGAGGGAAACGAGCAGTACTTC. The full variable domain, completed using reference TRBV28 and TRBJ2-7, is DVKVTQSSRYLVKRTGEKVFLECVQDMDHENMFWYRQDPGLGLRLIYFSYDVKMKEKGDIPEGYSVSREKKERFSLILESASTNQTSMYLCASSSGAGTGEGNEQYFGPGTRLTVT.

This clonotype was counted many times. The chain joins TRBV20-1 to TRBJ2-5; 10 bases agree with TRBD1. Germline V CDR1 and CDR2: DFQATT, SNEGSKA (reference sequence). The CDR3 sequence is 14 residues long. With 6 bases clipped from V and 7 bases from J, the junction kept 11 bases outside the gene matches. The CDR3 reads CSAWSRDRGGTQYF. DNA for the CDR3: TGCAGTGCCTGGTCCCGGGACAGGGGAGGGACCCAGTACTTC.

This clonotype has ten or more counts. The rearrangement uses TRBV2 and TRBJ1-2; 9 nucleotides match TRBD1. The germline V gene has CDR1 SNHLY and CDR2 FYNNEI. The CDR3 contains 14 residues. V shed 6 bases, J shed 5 bases, and the junction held 7 bases outside the gene matches. The CDR3: CASRRTGVGYGYTF. Here the CDR3 DNA reads TGTGCCAGCAGGAGGACAGGGGTGGGGTATGGCTACACCTTC.